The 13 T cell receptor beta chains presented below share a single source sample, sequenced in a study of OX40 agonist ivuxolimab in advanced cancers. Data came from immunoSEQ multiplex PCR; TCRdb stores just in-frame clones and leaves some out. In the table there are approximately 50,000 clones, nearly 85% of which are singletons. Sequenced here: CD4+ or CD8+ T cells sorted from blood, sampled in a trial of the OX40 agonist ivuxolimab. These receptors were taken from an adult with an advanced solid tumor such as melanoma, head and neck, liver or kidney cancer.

The DNA of the CDR3 is TGTGCCAGCAGTGAAGCGGGGACAGAAAATGAGCAGTTCTTC. This sequence encodes CASSEAGTENEQFF. The genes are TRBV6-1 and TRBJ2-1; 7 bases are a match to TRBD1. J gave up 7 bases and V 0 bases, and 3 bases lay outside the gene matches. The CDR3 consists of 14 residues. In germline, CDR1 is MNHNS, CDR2 SASEGT.

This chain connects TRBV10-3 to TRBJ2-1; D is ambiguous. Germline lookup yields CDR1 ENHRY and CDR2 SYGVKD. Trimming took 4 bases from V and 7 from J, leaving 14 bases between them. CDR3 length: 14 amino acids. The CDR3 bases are TGTGCCATCAGTGCTCCCTATACCAGAAATGAGCAGTTCTTC. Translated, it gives CAISAPYTRNEQFF.

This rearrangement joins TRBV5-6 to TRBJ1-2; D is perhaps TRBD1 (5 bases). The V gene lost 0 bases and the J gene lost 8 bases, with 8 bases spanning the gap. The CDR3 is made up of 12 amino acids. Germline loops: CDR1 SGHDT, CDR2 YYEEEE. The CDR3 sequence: CASSLEGEGYTF. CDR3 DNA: TGTGCCAGCAGCTTGGAAGGGGAAGGCTACACCTTC.

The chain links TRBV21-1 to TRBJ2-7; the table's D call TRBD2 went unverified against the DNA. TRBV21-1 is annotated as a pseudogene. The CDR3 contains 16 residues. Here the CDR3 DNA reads TGTGCCAGCAGCAAAGTTGCACCTATTACCTCCTACGAGCAGTACTTC. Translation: CASSKVAPITSYEQYF.

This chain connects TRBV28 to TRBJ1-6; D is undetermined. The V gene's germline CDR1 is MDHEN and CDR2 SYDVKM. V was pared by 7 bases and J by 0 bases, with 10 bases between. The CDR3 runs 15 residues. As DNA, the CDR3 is TGTGCCAGCAACATAGAACGCTCCTATAATTCACCCCTCCACTTT. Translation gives CASNIERSYNSPLHF.

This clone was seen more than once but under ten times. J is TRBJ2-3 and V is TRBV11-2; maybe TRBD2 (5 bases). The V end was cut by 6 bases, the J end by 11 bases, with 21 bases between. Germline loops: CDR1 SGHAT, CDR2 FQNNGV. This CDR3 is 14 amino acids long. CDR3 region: CASRSEASSLRQYF. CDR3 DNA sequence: TGTGCCAGCAGGTCCGAAGCTAGCAGCCTTCGGCAGTATTTT. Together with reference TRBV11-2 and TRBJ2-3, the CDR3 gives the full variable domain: EAGVAQSPRYKIIEKRQSVAFWCNPISGHATLYWYQQILGQGPKLLIQFQNNGVVDDSQLPKDRFSAERLKGVDSTLKIQPAKLEDSAVYLCASRSEASSLRQYFGPGTRLTVL.

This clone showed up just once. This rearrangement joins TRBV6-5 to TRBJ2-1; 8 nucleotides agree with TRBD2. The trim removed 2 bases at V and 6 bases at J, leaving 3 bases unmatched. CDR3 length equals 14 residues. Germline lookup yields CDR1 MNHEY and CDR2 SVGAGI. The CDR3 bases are TGTGCCAGCAGTTACCCGGGGACTAGCAATGAGCAGTTCTTC. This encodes CASSYPGTSNEQFF.

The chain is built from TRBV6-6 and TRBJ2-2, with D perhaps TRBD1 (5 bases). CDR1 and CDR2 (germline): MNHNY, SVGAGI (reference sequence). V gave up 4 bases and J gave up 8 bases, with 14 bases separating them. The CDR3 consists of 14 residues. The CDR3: CASSLDISLGELFF. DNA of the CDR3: TGTGCCAGCAGTTTGGACATAAGCCTGGGGGAGCTGTTTTTT.

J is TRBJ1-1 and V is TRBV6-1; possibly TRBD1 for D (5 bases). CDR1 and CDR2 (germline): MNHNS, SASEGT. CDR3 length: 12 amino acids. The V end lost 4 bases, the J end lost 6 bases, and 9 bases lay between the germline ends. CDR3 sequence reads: CASSGGGAEAFF. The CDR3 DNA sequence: TGTGCCAGCAGTGGGGGGGGTGCTGAAGCTTTCTTT.

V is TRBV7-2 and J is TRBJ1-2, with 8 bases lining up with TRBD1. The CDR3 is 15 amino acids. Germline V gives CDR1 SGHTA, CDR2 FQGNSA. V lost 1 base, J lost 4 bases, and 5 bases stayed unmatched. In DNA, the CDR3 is TGTGCCAGCAGCTTAGGACCCGGGACAGGCTATGGCTACACCTTC. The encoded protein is CASSLGPGTGYGYTF.

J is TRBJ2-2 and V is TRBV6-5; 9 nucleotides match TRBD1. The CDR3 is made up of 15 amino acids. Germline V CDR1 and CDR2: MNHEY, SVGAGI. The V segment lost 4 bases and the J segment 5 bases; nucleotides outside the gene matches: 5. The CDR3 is CASSSEQGATGELFF. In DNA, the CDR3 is TGTGCCAGCAGTTCGGAACAGGGGGCGACCGGGGAGCTGTTTTTT.

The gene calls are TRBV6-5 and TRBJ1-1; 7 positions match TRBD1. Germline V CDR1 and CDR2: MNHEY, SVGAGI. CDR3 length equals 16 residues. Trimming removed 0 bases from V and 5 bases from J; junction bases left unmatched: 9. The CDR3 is CASSYSFTGAGTEAFF. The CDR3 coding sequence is TGTGCCAGCAGTTACTCGTTCACAGGGGCGGGAACTGAAGCTTTCTTT.

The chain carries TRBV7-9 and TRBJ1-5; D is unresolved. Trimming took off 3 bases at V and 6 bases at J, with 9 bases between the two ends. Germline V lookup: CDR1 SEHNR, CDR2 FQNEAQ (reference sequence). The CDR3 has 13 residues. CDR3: CASSFTVGQPQHF. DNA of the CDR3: TGTGCCAGCAGCTTCACGGTCGGTCAGCCCCAGCATTTT.